This T cell receptor beta chain was sequenced in a study of cytomegalovirus exposure and HLA in healthy donors. This clone was seen more than once but under ten times. V lost 5 bases and J lost 4; bases outside the gene matches: 5. This CDR3 comprises 13 residues. Germline V lookup: CDR1 SQVTM, CDR2 ANQGSEA. The study ran its PCR with 60 Vbeta and 13 Jbeta primers. The assay was immunoSEQ multiplex PCR, and TCRdb's table has in-frame clones only and misses some. The sample consists of around 110,000 clones, about four fifths of them appearing once. Donors consisted of healthy bone marrow donors. The source material was PBMCs. This receptor was identified in a woman aged 18-29 years in good health and CMV-seronegative. V is TRBV29-1 and J is TRBJ1-2; 9 nucleotides line up with TRBD1. The CDR3 DNA sequence: TGCAGCGTTCGAGCGACAGGGGGCTATGGCTACACCTTC. This gives the protein CSVRATGGYGYTF. The variable domain in full, completed from reference TRBV29-1 and TRBJ1-2, reads SAVISQKPSRDICQRGTSLTIQCQVDSQVTMMFWYRQQPGQSLTLIATANQGSEATYESGFVIDKFPISRPNLTFSTLTVSNMSPEDSSIYLCSVRATGGYGYTFGSGTRLTVV.